Below, 27 T cell receptor beta chains from the same sample are listed, as sequenced in a study of T cells in Graves' hyperthyroidism and ophthalmopathy. It was RNA transcripts that yielded the amplified TCR beta CDR3 regions. When the TCR CDR3 underwent first-round RT-PCR, the HTBI primer set was used. TCRdb recomputed calls from the multiplex PCR reads with MiXCR, one row per CDR3 protein. The data show under 300,000 distinct CDR3 sequences, roughly 15% seen once. Sequencing used blood. The source is a woman in her forties or fifties with Graves' hyperthyroidism that later progressed to Graves' ophthalmopathy.

This clonotype was found many times. The chain has TRBV6-1 and TRBJ1-1, with a weak D call TRBD1 (5 bases). V shed 6 bases and J shed 4 bases, with 18 bases lying between them. Germline lookup yields CDR1 MNHNS and CDR2 SASEGT. The CDR3 totals 15 residues. The CDR3 spells CASSAQGTRGTEAFF. The CDR3 bases are TGTGCCAGCAGCGCCCAAGGGACGCGGGGCACTGAAGCTTTCTTT.

Worth noting for this clonotype: A read error is possible here, since a much larger clone lies one base away. The V call is TRBV5-1, the J call TRBJ2-7; possible D gene TRBD1, 5 bases. Germline values: CDR1 SGHRS, CDR2 YFSETQ. The CDR3 has 15 residues. The DNA of the CDR3 is TGCGCCGGCAGCTTGGGGCTAGGTCCTCCCTACGAGCAGTACTTC. The encoded protein is CAGSLGLGPPYEQYF.

This clonotype was seen many times. V usage is TRBV6-6 and J usage is TRBJ2-5; 7 bases are a match to TRBD1. The CDR3 has 13 residues. Germline V CDR1 and CDR2: MNHNY, SVGAGI (reference sequence). The V and J ends lost 0 bases and 5 bases, in that order; junction bases with no gene match: 0. DNA for the CDR3: TGTGCCAGCAGTTACTCGGGACAGGAGACCCAGTACTTC. Translation gives CASSYSGQETQYF.

This chain links TRBV5-1 with TRBJ1-3; D is unclear. Per germline, CDR1 SGHRS and CDR2 YFSETQ. Trimming left V 0 bases short and J 4 bases short, with 8 bases between. The CDR3 is 14 residues long. The CDR3 coding sequence is TGCGCCAGCAGCTTGGCCAATCTGGGAAACACCATATATTTT. As protein: CASSLANLGNTIYF.

This clonotype was recorded a few times. The chain employs TRBV9 and TRBJ2-3; no firm D call. Looked up from germline, CDR1 is SGDLS and CDR2 is YYNGEE. The germline V and J ends were trimmed by 0 bases and 6 bases, with 11 bases remaining between them. This CDR3 contains 14 residues. CDR3 nucleotide sequence: TGTGCCAGCAGCGTAGATATGCACTTGGATACGCAGTATTTT. Translated, it gives CASSVDMHLDTQYF.

The chain recombines TRBV6-1 with TRBJ1-2; D gene uncertain. The length of the CDR3 is 12 residues. The V and J ends lost 6 bases and 4 bases respectively, with 9 bases between them. Looked up from germline, CDR1 is MNHNS and CDR2 is SASEGT. The CDR3 spells CASSVWGYGYTF. The CDR3 DNA reads TGTGCCAGCAGCGTATGGGGCTATGGCTACACCTTC.

Ten or more counts support this clonotype. The rearrangement joins TRBV28 to TRBJ2-3, with D possibly being TRBD1 or TRBD2 (6 bases each). V was trimmed by 4 bases and J by 7 bases, leaving 18 bases between them. The CDR3 spans 15 residues. Germline values: CDR1 MDHEN, CDR2 SYDVKM. This chain's CDR3 is CASSSGGGGPNTQYF. CDR3 in DNA: TGTGCCAGCAGTTCCGGCGGAGGGGGGCCTAATACGCAGTATTTT. The entire variable domain, with the rest obtained from reference TRBV28 and TRBJ2-3, is as follows: DVKVTQSSRYLVKRTGEKVFLECVQDMDHENMFWYRQDPGLGLRLIYFSYDVKMKEKGDIPEGYSVSREKKERFSLILESASTNQTSMYLCASSSGGGGPNTQYFGPGTRLTVL.

V gene TRBV25-1 combines with J gene TRBJ1-1; TRBD1 might be the D (6 bases). The CDR3 sequence is 18 residues long. Germline CDR1 MGHDK, CDR2 SYGVNS. V was pared by 3 bases and J by 2 bases, with 22 bases between. CDR3 DNA: TGTGCCAGCAGTGAGGGAGCGGGGGGGCGCGGGGGAAACACTGAAGCTTTCTTT. This translates into CASSEGAGGRGGNTEAFF.

This clonotype was counted ten times or more. The genes are TRBV6-1 and TRBJ2-7; no definite D call. CDR3 length: 11 amino acids. Trimming cost V 5 bases and J 3 bases, with 5 bases left between them. In germline, CDR1 is MNHNS, CDR2 SASEGT. CDR3 protein: CASSMSYEQYF. CDR3 in DNA: TGTGCCAGCAGTATGAGCTACGAGCAGTACTTC.

This clonotype was found many times. V usage is TRBV27 and J usage is TRBJ2-7, with 10 nucleotides matching TRBD1. The CDR3 totals 15 residues. Trimming removed 6 bases from V and 12 bases from J; junction bases left unmatched: 17. Per germline, CDR1 MNHEY and CDR2 SMNVEV (reference sequence). Here the CDR3 DNA reads TGTGCCAGCAGCACCTCTCGGACAGGGGGGGGCCGCAGGTACTTC. Translating it yields CASSTSRTGGGRRYF.

The chain uses TRBV2 and TRBJ1-1; D possibly corresponds to TRBD1 (6 bases). Trimming shortened V by 2 bases and J by 4 bases, and 8 bases separated the two germline ends. Looked up from germline, CDR1 is SNHLY and CDR2 is FYNNEI. There are 13 residues in the CDR3. CDR3 in DNA: TGTGCCAGCAGTGAAAGGGGGTTCACTGAAGCTTTCTTT. Protein sequence: CASSERGFTEAFF.

As for this clonotype: A much more abundant neighbour one base away suggests this may be a read error. The chain couples TRBV18 to TRBJ1-3; 8 bases map to TRBD1. Germline V gene sequence: CDR1 KGHSH, CDR2 LQKENI. The ends lost 3 bases at V and 9 bases at J; junction bases unmatched: 1. CDR3 length: 12 amino acids. The CDR3 coding sequence is TGTGCCAGCTCACCGACAGGGGTCACCATATATTTT. Translating it yields CASSPTGVTIYF.

The chain employs TRBV15 and TRBJ1-1, with D possibly being TRBD1 (5 bases). The CDR3 has 15 residues. The V gene's germline CDR1 is LNHNV and CDR2 YYDKDF (reference sequence). Trimming cost V 0 bases and J 4 bases, with 12 bases left between them. CDR3 region: CATSRDGGVGTEAFF. The CDR3 bases are TGTGCCACCAGCAGAGATGGAGGGGTAGGCACTGAAGCTTTCTTT.

The table lists this clonotype with many counts. The genes are TRBV7-2 and TRBJ2-2; TRBD2 aligns across 9 bases. With 5 bases clipped from V and 7 bases from J, the junction kept 5 bases outside the gene matches. CDR1 and CDR2 from the germline V gene are SGHTA and FQGNSA. This CDR3 has 14 amino acids. CDR3 protein: CASSPASGDGELFF. The CDR3 coding sequence is TGTGCCAGCAGCCCCGCTAGCGGGGACGGGGAGCTGTTTTTT.

This clonotype showed up many times. The chain recombines TRBV20-1 with TRBJ2-1; the match to TRBD2 covers 7 bases. The V and J ends lost 7 bases and 8 bases, in that order; junction bases with no gene match: 8. This CDR3 is built from 12 residues. The V gene's germline CDR1 is DFQATT and CDR2 SNEGSKA (reference sequence). The CDR3 DNA sequence: TGCAGTGGGGCTAGCGGAAGAGATGAGCAGTTCTTC. Its translation is CSGASGRDEQFF.

Ten or more counts support this clonotype. The chain links TRBV3-1 to TRBJ2-3; 14 positions agree with TRBD2. The CDR3 extends over 15 amino acids. V dropped 7 bases and J dropped 6; count of bases not matched to a gene: 6. CDR1 is LGHDT and CDR2 is YNNKEL in the germline V gene (reference sequence). Written as DNA, the CDR3 is TGTGCCAGCACCGGGACTAGCGGGAGCCCGGATACGCAGTATTTT. Amino acid sequence: CASTGTSGSPDTQYF.

This clonotype has more than one count but fewer than ten. The chain has TRBV20-1 and TRBJ1-1; D uncertain. V lost 6 bases and J lost 5, with 19 bases in between. CDR3 length equals 14 residues. Germline V gene lookup returns CDR1 DFQATT and CDR2 SNEGSKA (reference sequence). The CDR3 sequence: CSASPPGVWTEAFF. The CDR3 coding sequence is TGCAGTGCCTCACCCCCCGGGGTTTGGACTGAAGCTTTCTTT.

This clonotype was seen a few times. The chain links TRBV2 to TRBJ1-5, with D unclear. V lost 6 bases and J 7 bases, leaving 19 bases between the germline ends. CDR3 length equals 15 residues. Germline-derived CDR1 and CDR2 are SNHLY and FYNNEI. CDR3 sequence reads: CASRYNVGVKQPQHF. CDR3 coding DNA: TGTGCCAGCAGATATAACGTAGGAGTGAAGCAGCCCCAGCATTTT.

Ten or more counts support this clonotype. This chain links TRBV5-1 with TRBJ2-6; D gene ambiguous. The ends were cut back, 6 bases at V and 4 bases at J, with 8 bases in the middle. Germline V CDR1 and CDR2: SGHRS, YFSETQ. The CDR3 extends over 13 amino acids. DNA for the CDR3: TGCGCCAGCACCGTGGAGGGGGCCAACGTCCTGACTTTC. This codes for CASTVEGANVLTF.

This chain joins TRBV7-8 and TRBJ2-2, with a tentative D call TRBD1 (6 bases). The CDR3 has 14 residues. V was pared by 5 bases and J by 3 bases, with 10 bases between. Germline assignment: CDR1 SGHVS and CDR2 FQNEAQ. As DNA, the CDR3 is TGTGCCAGCAGCACACACAGGGACACCGGGGAGCTGTTTTTT. Translation gives CASSTHRDTGELFF.

The chain links TRBV13 to TRBJ1-2; possible D gene TRBD1, 5 bases. The CDR3 covers 14 residues. In germline, CDR1 is PRHDT, CDR2 FYEKMQ (reference sequence). V was cut by 3 bases and J by 4 bases, with 12 bases left in between. DNA for the CDR3: TGTGCCAGCAGCTTCGACAGTTTAGCCTATGGCTACACCTTC. Encoded protein: CASSFDSLAYGYTF.

There are many counts of this clonotype. The chain carries TRBV6-1 and TRBJ2-2; tentative D call: TRBD1 (6 bases). This CDR3 has 16 residues. V lost 5 bases and J 2 bases, leaving 15 bases between the germline ends. Germline lookup yields CDR1 MNHNS and CDR2 SASEGT. CDR3 DNA: TGTGCCAGCAGTTTCCCGGGACAAACTAACACCGGGGAGCTGTTTTTT. Protein: CASSFPGQTNTGELFF.

This clonotype was recorded many times. The chain carries TRBV5-1 and TRBJ2-7; the D call may be TRBD1 or TRBD2 (6 bases each). Trimming stripped 9 bases from V and 3 bases from J, with 25 bases between. Germline-derived CDR1 and CDR2 are SGHRS and YFSETQ. The CDR3 consists of 16 residues. The CDR3 sequence is CATAQGPTGESYEQYF. The CDR3 coding sequence is TGCGCCACGGCACAGGGACCGACGGGAGAGAGCTACGAGCAGTACTTC. Combining the CDR3 with reference TRBV5-1 and TRBJ2-7 gives the whole variable domain KAGVTQTPRYLIKTRGQQVTLSCSPISGHRSVSWYQQTPGQGLQFLFEYFSETQRNKGNFPGRFSGRQFSNSRSEMNVSTLELGDSALYLCATAQGPTGESYEQYFGPGTRLTVT.

This clonotype has a count of ten or more. This rearrangement joins TRBV24-1 to TRBJ2-2, with 9 positions matching TRBD1. This CDR3 comprises 17 residues. From germline, CDR1 is KGHDR and CDR2 SFDVKD. The V and J ends lost 1 base and 7 bases, in that order; junction bases with no gene match: 9. The CDR3 here is CATSDFGTGMSDGELFF. The CDR3 DNA is TGTGCCACCAGTGATTTTGGGACAGGGATGTCCGACGGGGAGCTGTTTTTT.

This clonotype was counted at least ten times. V and J are TRBV12-3 or TRBV12-4 and TRBJ2-7; possible D gene TRBD2, 5 bases. The CDR3 contains 14 residues. V lost 3 bases to trimming and J lost 0 bases, with 9 bases between them. The CDR3: CASSLVAYSYEQYF. CDR3 nucleotides: TGTGCCAGCAGTTTGGTAGCGTACTCCTACGAGCAGTACTTC.

This clonotype was counted at least ten times. This CDR3 is CASSEEAPAAQHF. In DNA form, the CDR3 reads TGTGCCAGCAGTGAAGAGGCGCCAGCGGCCCAGCATTTT. The chain combines TRBV6-1 with TRBJ1-5; D remains ambiguous. In germline, CDR1 is MNHNS, CDR2 SASEGT. V gave up 1 base and J gave up 11 bases, with 12 bases separating them. This CDR3 spans 13 amino acids.

The sample holds a few counts of this clonotype. The CDR3 bases are TGCAGTGCCCCGGACAGGGGGCAGTTCACCGGGGAGCTGTTTTTT. It translates to CSAPDRGQFTGELFF. The chain uses TRBV20-1 and TRBJ2-2; TRBD1 matches 11 bases. V lost 6 bases to trimming and J lost 4 bases; unmatched junction nucleotides: 7. Germline CDR1 and CDR2: DFQATT and SNEGSKA (reference sequence). This CDR3 has 15 amino acids.